This is a list of T cell receptor beta chains from one sample in a study of blood T cell repertoires in COVID-19. This table comes from immunoSEQ multiplex PCR, and its TCRdb copy is limited to in-frame clones, with some not included. The sample yields approximately 280,000 clones, approximately 88% seen once. Input material: peripheral blood. These receptors originate from a man aged 18-30 years with active or convalescent COVID-19. CDR3s include the opening cysteine and the closing phenylalanine or tryptophan. The D gene is left open where the match is weak. Rows give clone size only sometimes, using once, few, many, or a class for an expanded clone.

abundance	d_gene	v_gene	j_gene	CDR3aa	CDR3nt
-	-	TRBV3-1/TRBV3-2	TRBJ1-2	CASSQGQLGGYTF	TGTGCCAGCAGCCAAGGACAACTTGGTGGCTACACCTTC
-	-	TRBV27	TRBJ1-2	CASSWTRDSNYGYTF	TGTGCCAGCAGTTGGACCAGGGATTCTAACTATGGCTACACCTTC
-	-	TRBV5-4	TRBJ2-3	CASSLGGAGELLQTDTQYF	TGTGCCAGCAGCTTGGGGGGGGCGGGGGAGCTCCTCCAAACAGATACGCAGTATTTT
-	-	TRBV10-2	TRBJ1-3	CASSESGQTGNTIYF	TGCGCCAGCAGTGAGTCTGGGCAGACTGGAAACACCATATATTTT
-	TRBD1	TRBV4-3	TRBJ1-2	CASSLTGNYGYTF	TGCGCCAGCAGCTTGACAGGGAACTATGGCTACACCTTC
-	-	TRBV7-8	TRBJ1-5	CASSFTRYSNQPQHF	TGTGCCAGCAGCTTTACGCGTTATAGCAATCAGCCCCAGCATTTT
-	-	TRBV6-5	TRBJ1-5	CASSYAQGQPQHF	TGTGCCAGCAGTTACGCACAGGGTCAGCCCCAGCATTTT
-	-	TRBV6-1	TRBJ1-5	CASSRARTREQPQHF	TGTGCCAGCAGTCGGGCCCGGACTAGGGAGCAGCCCCAGCATTTT
-	TRBD2	TRBV19	TRBJ2-1	CASSRDYEYNEQFF	TGTGCCAGTAGTAGGGACTACGAATACAATGAGCAGTTCTTC
-	-	TRBV24-1	TRBJ1-5	CATPTRFNQPQHF	TGTGCCACCCCCACCCGGTTCAATCAGCCCCAGCATTTT
-	TRBD1	TRBV5-1	TRBJ1-2	CASSPGQDYGYTF	TGCGCCAGCAGCCCGGGACAGGACTATGGCTACACCTTC
-	-	TRBV29-1	TRBJ2-3	CSVVPASSSTDTQYF	TGCAGCGTTGTACCAGCGTCAAGTAGCACAGATACGCAGTATTTT
-	TRBD2	TRBV9	TRBJ2-5	CASSPGVAGGRETQYF	TGTGCCAGCAGCCCCGGGGTAGCGGGGGGTAGGGAGACCCAGTACTTC
few	TRBD1	TRBV6-1	TRBJ1-5	CASSKAQGAGNQPQHF	TGTGCCAGCAGTAAAGCACAGGGGGCGGGCAATCAGCCCCAGCATTTT
-	TRBD2	TRBV5-6	TRBJ2-5	CASSFYSGAETQYF	TGTGCCAGCAGTTTTTATAGCGGGGCAGAGACCCAGTACTTC
-	-	TRBV7-2	TRBJ2-7	CASSLKIAGADEQYF	TGTGCCAGCAGCTTAAAAATCGCAGGGGCGGACGAGCAGTACTTC
-	TRBD1	TRBV27	TRBJ1-1	CASSFSGGNTEAFF	TGTGCCAGCAGTTTTTCAGGGGGCAACACTGAAGCTTTCTTT
-	TRBD1	TRBV27	TRBJ1-2	CASSPRGQENYGYTF	TGTGCCAGCAGTCCGCGGGGACAGGAGAACTATGGCTACACCTTC
-	-	TRBV6-1	TRBJ2-7	CASSEGASPSYEQYF	TGTGCCAGCAGTGAAGGGGCTAGCCCCTCCTACGAGCAGTACTTC
-	TRBD2	TRBV5-4	TRBJ2-7	CASSLEGTILSYEQYF	TGTGCCAGCAGCTTGGAGGGGACTATCCTCTCCTACGAGCAGTACTTC
-	-	TRBV7-3	TRBJ2-3	CASSPLAETDTQYF	TGTGCCAGCAGCCCCTTAGCGGAGACAGATACGCAGTATTTT
-	TRBD1	TRBV9	TRBJ1-2	CASSDRDSNYGYTF	TGTGCCAGCAGCGATCGGGACAGCAACTATGGCTACACCTTC
-	TRBD1	TRBV4-1	TRBJ1-1	CASSQPVQGARTEAFF	TGCGCCAGCAGCCAGCCGGTACAGGGGGCGCGAACTGAAGCTTTCTTT